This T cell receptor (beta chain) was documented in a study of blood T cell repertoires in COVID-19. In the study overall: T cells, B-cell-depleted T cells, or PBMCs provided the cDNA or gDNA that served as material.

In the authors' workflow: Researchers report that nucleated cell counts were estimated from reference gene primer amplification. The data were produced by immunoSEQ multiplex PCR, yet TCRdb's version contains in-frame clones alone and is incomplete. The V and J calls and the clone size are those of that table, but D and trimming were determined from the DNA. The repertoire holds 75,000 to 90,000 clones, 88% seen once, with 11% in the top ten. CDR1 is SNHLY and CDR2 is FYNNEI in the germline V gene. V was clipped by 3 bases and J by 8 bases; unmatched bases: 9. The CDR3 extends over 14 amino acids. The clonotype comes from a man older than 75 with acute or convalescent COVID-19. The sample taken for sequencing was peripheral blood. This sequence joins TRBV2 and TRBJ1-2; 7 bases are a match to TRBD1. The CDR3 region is CASSEWTGVGGYTF. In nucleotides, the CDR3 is TGTGCCAGCAGTGAGTGGACAGGAGTGGGAGGCTACACCTTC. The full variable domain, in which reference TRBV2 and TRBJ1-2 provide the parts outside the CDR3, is EPEVTQTPSHQVTQMGQEVILRCVPISNHLYFYWYRQILGQKVEFLVSFYNNEISEKSEIFDDQFSVERPDGSNFTLKIRSTKLEDSAMYFCASSEWTGVGGYTFGSGTRLTVV.